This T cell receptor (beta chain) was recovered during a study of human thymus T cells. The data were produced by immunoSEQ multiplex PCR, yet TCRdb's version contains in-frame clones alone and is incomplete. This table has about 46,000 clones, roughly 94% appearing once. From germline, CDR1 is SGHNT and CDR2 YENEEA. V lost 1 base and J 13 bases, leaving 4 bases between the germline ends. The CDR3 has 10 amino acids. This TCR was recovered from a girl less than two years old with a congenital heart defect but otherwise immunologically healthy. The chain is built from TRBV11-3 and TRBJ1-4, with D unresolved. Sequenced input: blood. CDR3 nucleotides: TGTGCCAGCAGCTTAGGTGGACTGTTTTTT. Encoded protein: CASSLGGLFF. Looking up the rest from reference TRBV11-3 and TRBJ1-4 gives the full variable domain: EAGVVQSPRYKIIEKKQPVAFWCNPISGHNTLYWYLQNLGQGPELLIRYENEEAVDDSQLPKDRFSAERLKGVDSTLKIQPAELGDSAVYLCASSLGGLFFGSGTQLSVL.